The rows below give T cell receptor beta chains drawn from one sample of a study of blood T cells in healthy people across ages. From the 5' RACE reads, TCRdb called clonotypes with MiXCR, one entry per CDR3 protein. Among roughly 1,100,000 distinct CDR3 sequences listed, under 30% were seen once. The same data also went into a second study, on T cells of mothers and their children.

The sample was blood. These TCRs come from a girl aged 2 to 9 in good health. The CDR3 runs from the conserved cysteine through the conserved F or W. D genes are given only for firm matches. Clone sizes are given selectively: once, few, many, or a class where the clone is expanded.

J	D	size	V	DNA	CDR3
TRBJ1-6	NA	NA	TRBV9	TGTGCCAGCAGCGGGGGGGCCTATAATTCACCCCTCCACTTT	CASSGGAYNSPLHF
TRBJ1-1	TRBD1	NA	TRBV12-3/TRBV12-4	TGTGCCAGCAGAAACTCCATGCACCCGACAGGGAAGAAAGCTTTCTTT	CASRNSMHPTGKKAFF
TRBJ2-1	NA	NA	TRBV4-3	TGCGCCAGCAGCCAAGATGATACAGATTACAATGAGCAGTTCTTC	CASSQDDTDYNEQFF
TRBJ2-2	NA	NA	TRBV12-3/TRBV12-4	TGTGCCAGCAGGCCGGGACCTGCGAACACCGGGGAGCTGTTTTTT	CASRPGPANTGELFF
TRBJ2-1	TRBD2	NA	TRBV9	TGTGCCAGCAGCCCAGGGCTACTAGCGGGAGGCAATGAGCAGTTCTTC	CASSPGLLAGGNEQFF
TRBJ2-1	NA	NA	TRBV19	TGTGCCAGTAGTATCCCTGAGGACAATGAGCAGTTCTTC	CASSIPEDNEQFF
TRBJ1-1	NA	few	TRBV29-1	TGCAGCGTTGCCTCGGGAGGGAACACTGAAGCTTTCTTT	CSVASGGNTEAFF
TRBJ1-1	NA	NA	TRBV20-1	TGCAGTGCTAGTTCGGGAGAGGACACTGAAGCTTTCTTT	CSASSGEDTEAFF
TRBJ2-6	TRBD1	few	TRBV28	TGTGCCAGCAGTTTAGGCAGGGGGTGGACTGGGGCCAACGTCCTGACTTTC	CASSLGRGWTGANVLTF
TRBJ2-5	NA	few	TRBV28	TGTGCCAGCAGTTTATCAGGGAGCCAGACCCAGTACTTC	CASSLSGSQTQYF
TRBJ2-5	TRBD2	few	TRBV14	TGTGCCAGCAGCCAAGGGATGCTAGCGGGGGTTGAGACCCAGTACTTC	CASSQGMLAGVETQYF
TRBJ2-3	TRBD2	few	TRBV7-9	TGTGCCAGCATCATCATTCTAGCGGGGGGCGGAGATACGCAGTATTTT	CASIIILAGGGDTQYF
TRBJ1-6	NA	few	TRBV4-2	TGTGCCAGCAGCCAAGACGCGGATTCACCCCTCCACTTT	CASSQDADSPLHF
TRBJ2-7	NA	NA	TRBV29-1	TGCAGCGTTGTTTCTGTTCTTAGCTCCTACGAGCAGTACTTC	CSVVSVLSSYEQYF
TRBJ2-5	TRBD1	few	TRBV7-9	TGTGCCAGCAGCCCGCCGGGACAGAGGACGGAGACCCAGTACTTC	CASSPPGQRTETQYF
TRBJ2-1	TRBD2	few	TRBV12-3/TRBV12-4	TGTGCCAGCAGTCTAGGGGCAACTAGCGGGATCACCAATGAGCAGTTCTTC	CASSLGATSGITNEQFF
TRBJ1-2	NA	NA	TRBV11-1	TGTGCCAGCAGCCATAAAGACACCAGACCGTACACCTTC	CASSHKDTRPYTF
TRBJ2-3	TRBD2	NA	TRBV5-1	TGCGCCAGCAGCTTGGCCGGGAGGACCACAGATACGCAGTATTTT	CASSLAGRTTDTQYF
TRBJ2-7	TRBD1	NA	TRBV9	TGTGCCAGCAGCCCTTCGGGACAGACCTCCTACGAGCAGTACTTC	CASSPSGQTSYEQYF
TRBJ2-7	NA	NA	TRBV6-2/TRBV6-3	TGTGCCAGCAGTTATGGTTTTGCCTACGAGCAGTACTTC	CASSYGFAYEQYF
TRBJ2-5	NA	many	TRBV11-2	TGTGCCAGCAGCTTATGGGAAGAGACCCAGTACTTC	CASSLWEETQYF
TRBJ2-6	NA	NA	TRBV7-2	TGTGCCAGCAGGCGAGGGTTTTCTGGGGCCAACGTCCTGACTTTC	CASRRGFSGANVLTF
TRBJ2-6	NA	few	TRBV7-9	TGTGCCAGCAGCTTAGTAGTTCCCGGGGCCAACGTCCTGACTTTC	CASSLVVPGANVLTF
TRBJ2-6	NA	NA	TRBV15	TGTGCCACCAGCTCCACTGGGCAGGGAGTTTCGCTCTCTGGGGCCAACGTCCTGACTTTC	CATSSTGQGVSLSGANVLTF
TRBJ2-7	TRBD1	NA	TRBV28	TGTGCCAGCAGCCCCGGGACAGTACTCTACGAGCAGTACTTC	CASSPGTVLYEQYF
TRBJ2-7	NA	few	TRBV5-5	TGTGCCAGCAGCTTGGAGGCCGGGATCTACGAGCAGTACTTC	CASSLEAGIYEQYF
TRBJ1-4	NA	few	TRBV7-9	TGCGCCAGCAGCTCCACCTGGGACATGGGAGTAGATGAAAAACTGTTTTTT	CASSSTWDMGVDEKLFF
TRBJ1-1	NA	NA	TRBV28	TGTGCCAGCAGTTTTGTAGGGGACCCTGAAGCTTTCTTT	CASSFVGDPEAFF
TRBJ2-1	NA	NA	TRBV29-1	TGCAGCGCGGGACAATACAATGAGCAGTTCTTC	CSAGQYNEQFF
TRBJ2-7	NA	NA	TRBV29-1	TGCAGCGTTGAGATGACAGGCGTTTTCTACGAGCAGTACTTC	CSVEMTGVFYEQYF
TRBJ2-7	TRBD2	few	TRBV4-2	TGTGCCAGCAGCCAAGTAGGAGGGGAGGGCTACGAGCAGTACTTC	CASSQVGGEGYEQYF
TRBJ1-4	TRBD1	few	TRBV19	TGTGCCAGTAGTATCGGACAGGGAACTAATGAAAAACTGTTTTTT	CASSIGQGTNEKLFF
TRBJ2-1	TRBD1	NA	TRBV5-6	TGTGCCAGCAGCTTAAGGAGGACAGGGGGCATTGAGCAGTTCTTC	CASSLRRTGGIEQFF
TRBJ2-7	TRBD2	few	TRBV2	TGTGCCAGCAGTGCCGAGCGGGGGGTCACCTACGAGCAGTACTTC	CASSAERGVTYEQYF
TRBJ2-3	TRBD2	NA	TRBV29-1	TGCAGCGTTCTGAGCGGGGGCGCGGGACCTAGCACGGATACGCAGTATTTT	CSVLSGGAGPSTDTQYF
TRBJ1-4	NA	NA	TRBV12-5	TGTGCTAGTGGTTCCCCGGAGGGGAGGGAAAAACTGTTTTTT	CASGSPEGREKLFF
TRBJ2-4	TRBD1	many	TRBV7-2	TGTGCCAGCAGCTTGGGGACAGTCCCCAACATTCAGTACTTC	CASSLGTVPNIQYF
TRBJ2-5	TRBD2	NA	TRBV20-1	TGCAGTGCTAGAGAATTACGACTAGCGGAAGAGACCCAGTACTTC	CSARELRLAEETQYF
TRBJ2-5	NA	NA	TRBV18	TGTGCCAGTTGCTCGGGCCAAGGGCCGGGAGAGACCCAGTACTTC	CASCSGQGPGETQYF
TRBJ2-1	TRBD2	NA	TRBV6-1	TGTGCCAGCAGTGAGGGGCTAGCGGGGTTTAGCTCCTACAATGAGCAGTTCTTC	CASSEGLAGFSSYNEQFF
TRBJ2-7	TRBD2	NA	TRBV5-1	TGCGCCAGCAGCGGACGACTAGCGGGGGACTCCTACGAGCAGTACTTC	CASSGRLAGDSYEQYF
TRBJ2-1	NA	few	TRBV9	TGTGCCAGCAGCCCTTATTGGGCGGGGATCTCCTACAATGAGCAGTTCTTC	CASSPYWAGISYNEQFF
TRBJ2-7	NA	NA	TRBV5-1	TGCGCCAGCAGCTCGGGAAATCCCTACGAGCAGTACTTC	CASSSGNPYEQYF
TRBJ2-7	TRBD1	NA	TRBV6-5	TGTGCCAGCAGTGCCTACAGGGGCTCCTACGAGCAGTACTTC	CASSAYRGSYEQYF
TRBJ1-2	NA	NA	TRBV25-1	TGTGCCAGCGGCTGGGTCGCGGAGGACTATGGCTACACCTTC	CASGWVAEDYGYTF
TRBJ1-5	TRBD1	NA	TRBV6-1	TGTGCCAGCAGTGCTTGGACAGGGGGCGCGATGGTGAGCAATCAGCCCCAGCATTTT	CASSAWTGGAMVSNQPQHF
TRBJ2-7	NA	NA	TRBV20-1	TGCAGTGCTCAACGTCGGGACCTCTACGAGCAGTACTTC	CSAQRRDLYEQYF
TRBJ2-1	NA	few	TRBV7-9	TGTGCCAGCAGCACCCAGATCCAGGAGCAGTTCTTC	CASSTQIQEQFF